Listed below are T cell receptor beta chains from one sample, sequenced in a study of blood T cells in healthy people across ages. TCRdb re-called the 5' RACE reads with MiXCR, one entry per CDR3 protein. The sample has roughly 800,000 distinct CDR3 sequences; 55% to 75% are singletons. The sample consisted of blood. Receptors originate from a man aged 25-40 years in good health. Both conserved end residues are part of each CDR3. Each record gives: V gene, clone size, D gene, J gene, CDR3 length, CDR3 protein, CDR3 DNA. The D gene is left open where the match is weak. Clone size is shown for a subset of rows, as once, few, many or a class of expanded clone.

TRBV5-1	NA	NA	TRBJ1-4	15	CASSLGSAANEKLFF	TGCGCCAGCAGCTTGGGGTCGGCAGCTAATGAAAAACTGTTTTTT
TRBV6-6	NA	NA	TRBJ1-1	13	CASSATKGTEAFF	TGTGCCAGCAGTGCTACTAAGGGCACTGAAGCTTTCTTT
TRBV6-1	NA	NA	TRBJ2-1	14	CASSAWEKDNEQFF	TGTGCCAGCAGTGCGTGGGAGAAGGACAATGAGCAGTTCTTC
TRBV20-1	NA	TRBD2	TRBJ2-7	16	CSARDGFLRGGYEQYF	TGCAGTGCTAGAGATGGGTTCCTACGCGGGGGCTACGAGCAGTACTTC
TRBV20-1	NA	TRBD2	TRBJ2-7	12	CRRLAGFYEQYF	TGCAGAAGACTAGCGGGATTCTACGAGCAGTACTTC
TRBV4-3	NA	NA	TRBJ2-6	21	CASSPDLLEALRYSGANVLTF	TGCGCCAGCAGCCCAGATTTACTAGAAGCCCTTCGGTATTCTGGGGCCAACGTCCTGACTTTC
TRBV4-1	NA	NA	TRBJ2-3	17	CASSQGGARHPTDTQYF	TGCGCCAGCAGCCAAGGGGGTGCGCGGCACCCCACAGATACGCAGTATTTT
TRBV20-1	once	NA	TRBJ2-3	11	CSARISDTQYF	TGCAGTGCTAGAATTTCGGATACGCAGTATTTT
TRBV29-1	NA	NA	TRBJ2-1	13	CSAHGSSYDEQFF	TGCAGCGCTCACGGAAGCTCCTACGATGAGCAGTTCTTC
TRBV7-9	NA	TRBD1	TRBJ2-1	15	CASSPRDRVLNEQFF	TGTGCCAGCAGCCCCCGGGACAGGGTTTTAAATGAGCAGTTCTTC
TRBV10-3	NA	TRBD1	TRBJ2-1	15	CAISGTGGVLNEQFF	TGTGCCATCAGTGGGACAGGGGGCGTATTGAATGAGCAGTTCTTC
TRBV12-3/TRBV12-4	NA	NA	TRBJ2-7	14	CASRDSGRYYEQYF	TGTGCCAGCAGGGACTCGGGCCGCTACTACGAGCAGTACTTC
TRBV20-1	once	NA	TRBJ1-2	13	CSASNDRSYGYTF	TGCAGTGCTTCAAACGACAGGAGCTATGGCTACACCTTC
TRBV2	NA	TRBD2	TRBJ2-5	15	CASSPSGRPQETQYF	TGTGCCAGCAGTCCTAGCGGGAGGCCCCAAGAGACCCAGTACTTC
TRBV4-2	few	NA	TRBJ1-2	14	CASSQDQQIYGYTF	TGTGCCAGCAGCCAAGATCAGCAGATCTATGGCTACACCTTC
TRBV3-1	NA	TRBD2	TRBJ2-1	17	CASSQVGLREGYNEQFF	TGTGCCAGCAGCCAAGTAGGGTTGCGGGAGGGATACAATGAGCAGTTCTTC
TRBV13	NA	NA	TRBJ2-7	14	CASRVGPDYNEQYF	TGTGCCAGCCGCGTGGGCCCGGATTACAATGAGCAGTACTTC
TRBV12-3/TRBV12-4	NA	NA	TRBJ2-1	14	CASSLPSLYNEQFF	TGTGCCAGCAGTCTACCATCATTGTACAATGAGCAGTTCTTC
TRBV11-2	few	NA	TRBJ2-5	13	CASSFTGIETQYF	TGTGCCAGCAGCTTCACAGGGATAGAGACCCAGTACTTC
TRBV7-2	once	TRBD1	TRBJ1-1	15	CASSSARTGGTEAFF	TGTGCCAGCTCATCCGCGAGGACAGGGGGAACTGAAGCTTTCTTT
TRBV7-3	NA	NA	TRBJ1-1	13	CASSTHMNTEAFF	TGTGCCAGCAGCACCCATATGAACACTGAAGCTTTCTTT
TRBV6-1	NA	NA	TRBJ1-6	15	CASSEIGQGDSPLHF	TGTGCCAGCAGTGAAATCGGTCAGGGAGATTCACCCCTCCACTTT
TRBV20-1	NA	TRBD1	TRBJ2-7	13	CSATDREVHEQYF	TGCAGTGCTACGGACAGGGAGGTCCACGAGCAGTACTTC
TRBV12-3/TRBV12-4	few	NA	TRBJ1-1	13	CASSLTRNTEAFF	TGTGCCAGCAGTTTAACTCGGAACACTGAAGCTTTCTTT
TRBV6-2/TRBV6-3	NA	TRBD2	TRBJ2-3	15	CASRDGGRIPDTQYF	TGTGCCAGCCGGGACGGCGGGAGAATCCCAGATACGCAGTATTTT
TRBV12-3/TRBV12-4	NA	NA	TRBJ2-3	12	CASSGGPHTQYF	TGTGCCAGCAGTGGAGGGCCACATACGCAGTATTTT
TRBV3-1	NA	TRBD1	TRBJ2-1	13	CASRRQGVDEQFF	TGTGCCAGCAGGAGACAGGGAGTGGATGAGCAGTTCTTC
TRBV9	NA	TRBD2	TRBJ2-5	14	CASSMRGGRETQYF	TGTGCCAGCAGCATGCGGGGGGGGCGTGAGACCCAGTACTTC
TRBV4-3	NA	TRBD2	TRBJ2-1	18	CASSQAPSGGRASDEQFF	TGCGCCAGCAGCCAAGCCCCCTCTGGCGGGAGGGCCTCTGATGAGCAGTTCTTC
TRBV20-1	NA	NA	TRBJ1-2	11	CSAQEDYGYTF	TGCAGTGCTCAGGAGGACTATGGCTACACCTTC
TRBV9	NA	TRBD2	TRBJ2-1	14	CASSSSGSFDEQFF	TGTGCCAGCAGCTCTAGCGGGAGTTTTGATGAGCAGTTCTTC
TRBV5-1	few	TRBD2	TRBJ2-7	14	CASSSEASGYEQYF	TGCGCCAGCAGCTCTGAGGCTAGCGGATACGAGCAGTACTTC
TRBV7-9	NA	NA	TRBJ2-3	14	CASSLLAALDTQYF	TGTGCCAGCAGCTTATTAGCGGCCCTGGATACGCAGTATTTT
TRBV29-1	NA	TRBD2	TRBJ2-3	17	CSVAPPGGLAQPDTQYF	TGCAGCGTTGCCCCCCCAGGGGGACTAGCCCAACCAGATACGCAGTATTTT
TRBV3-1	NA	TRBD1	TRBJ1-5	15	CASSLTGHSNQPQHF	TGTGCCAGCAGCCTGACAGGGCACAGCAATCAGCCCCAGCATTTT
TRBV6-1	NA	TRBD2	TRBJ2-1	16	CASSEWGLAGGGEQFF	TGTGCCAGCAGTGAATGGGGACTAGCGGGAGGGGGTGAGCAGTTCTTC
TRBV14	NA	TRBD1	TRBJ2-7	13	CARRTGGNYEQYF	TGTGCCAGGCGGACAGGGGGCAATTACGAGCAGTACTTC
TRBV6-2/TRBV6-3	NA	TRBD1	TRBJ2-2	14	CASRRTGDTGELFF	TGTGCCAGCAGGAGGACAGGGGACACCGGGGAGCTGTTTTTT
TRBV19	NA	NA	TRBJ2-5	14	CASSTQQGWETQYF	TGTGCCAGTAGTACCCAACAGGGTTGGGAGACCCAGTACTTC
TRBV20-1	NA	NA	TRBJ2-7	14	CSARDAGGPYEQYF	TGCAGTGCTAGAGATGCTGGCGGACCCTACGAGCAGTACTTC
TRBV20-1	NA	TRBD1	TRBJ1-5	12	CSALDRDQPQHF	TGCAGTGCCCTGGACAGGGATCAGCCCCAGCATTTT
TRBV20-1	NA	TRBD2	TRBJ2-5	15	CSAADGLAGVETQYF	TGCAGTGCCGCGGACGGACTAGCGGGGGTAGAGACCCAGTACTTC